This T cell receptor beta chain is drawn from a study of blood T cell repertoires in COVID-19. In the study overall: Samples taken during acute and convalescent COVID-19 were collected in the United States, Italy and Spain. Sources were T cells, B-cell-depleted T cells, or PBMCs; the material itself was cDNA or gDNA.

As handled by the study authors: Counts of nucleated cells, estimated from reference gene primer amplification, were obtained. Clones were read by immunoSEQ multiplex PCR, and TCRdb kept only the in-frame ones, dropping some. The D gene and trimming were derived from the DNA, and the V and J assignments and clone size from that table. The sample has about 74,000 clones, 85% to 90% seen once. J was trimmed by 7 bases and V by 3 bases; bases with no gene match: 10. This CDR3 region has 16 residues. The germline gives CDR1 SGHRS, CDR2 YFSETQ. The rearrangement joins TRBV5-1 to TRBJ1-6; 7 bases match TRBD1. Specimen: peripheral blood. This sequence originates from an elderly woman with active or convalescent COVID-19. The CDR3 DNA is TGCGCCAGCAGCTCCACAGGGGAGGTGGGAAATTCACCCCTCCACTTT. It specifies CASSSTGEVGNSPLHF.